Each of the 5 T cell receptor beta chains below was sequenced from the same sample in a study of T cells expressing NK-cell markers. One entry per CDR3 protein, without DNA, is what TCRdb gives after re-calling the 5' RACE reads. Its listing shows hundreds of thousands of distinct CDR3 sequences. Material: blood T cells: a sorted CD56 or NKG2C T cell subset, CD4+ or CD8+ T cells, or bulk PBMC T cells (not recorded which). All receptors derive from a man aged 18-75 years in good health.

J is TRBJ2-6 and V is TRBV11-2; TCRdb names TRBD1, which stays unverified in the absence of DNA. The germline V gene encodes CDR1 SGHAT and CDR2 FQNNGV. The length of the CDR3 is 18 residues. The CDR3: CASSVSRGRTGIMNVLTF.

The CDR3 sequence is CASSGPGQGAVGYTF. The rearrangement joins TRBV28 to TRBJ1-2; the TCRdb D gene call, TRBD1, has no DNA to confirm it. The CDR3 contains 15 residues. Per the germline V gene, CDR1 is MDHEN and CDR2 is SYDVKM.

The chain combines TRBV12-3 or TRBV12-4 with TRBJ1-4. The CDR3 spans 13 residues. The CDR3 region is CASSFSPRVKLFF.

This sequence joins TRBV6-5 and TRBJ1-3; absent DNA, TCRdb's TRBD1 call cannot be checked. Germline V gene data show CDR1 as MNHEY and CDR2 as SVGAGI. The CDR3 consists of 16 residues. The CDR3 is CASSYTNTGVGNTIYF.

The chain joins TRBV5-1 to TRBJ2-1; lacking DNA, the TRBD1 call made by TCRdb goes unchecked. This CDR3 is built from 15 residues. CDR1 is SGHRS and CDR2 is YFSETQ in the germline V gene. The CDR3 sequence: CASRTTGFLYNEQFF.